The rows below give T cell receptor beta chains drawn from one sample of a study of early T cells in non-severe SARS-CoV-2 infection. TCRdb used MiXCR to reprocess the 5' RACE reads, holding one entry per CDR3 protein. In the table there are some 30,000 distinct CDR3 sequences, roughly 3.9% of which are singletons. Sequenced input: whole blood. All receptors come from an adult who was a healthcare worker with PCR-confirmed SARS-CoV-2 infection or an uninfected control (not recorded which). Both conserved end residues are part of each CDR3. D genes are given only for firm matches.

d_call j_call v_call cdr3_aa
- TRBJ1-2 TRBV7-2 CASSSKIGPFRNYGYTF
- TRBJ1-2 TRBV10-3 CASSGGIYGYTF
- TRBJ2-7 TRBV19 CASSIRGGLGEQYF
- TRBJ2-3 TRBV18 CASSGAVRTDTQYF
- TRBJ1-4 TRBV3-1 CASSQAGGREKLFF
- TRBJ2-5 TRBV5-1 CASSPRSGETQYF
- TRBJ2-7 TRBV2 CASSPHTTYEQYF
- TRBJ1-1 TRBV11-1 CASSVIPGAGEAFF
TRBD2 TRBJ2-3 TRBV18 CASSGGGAARYF
- TRBJ2-5 TRBV30 CAWGDGIQETQYF
- TRBJ2-3 TRBV18 CASSPQGRRDTQYF
TRBD2 TRBJ2-7 TRBV9 CASTPGGSFSYEQYF
- TRBJ1-5 TRBV4-3 CASSRTDSNQPQHF
- TRBJ1-4 TRBV3-1 CASSQGGGSEKLFF
TRBD1 TRBJ2-7 TRBV4-3 CASSLDRTYEQYF
- TRBJ2-7 TRBV5-4 CASSQQGLSEQYF
TRBD1 TRBJ2-7 TRBV29-1 CSANRGLDEQYF
- TRBJ2-7 TRBV6-2/TRBV6-3 CASSYSQLYEQYF